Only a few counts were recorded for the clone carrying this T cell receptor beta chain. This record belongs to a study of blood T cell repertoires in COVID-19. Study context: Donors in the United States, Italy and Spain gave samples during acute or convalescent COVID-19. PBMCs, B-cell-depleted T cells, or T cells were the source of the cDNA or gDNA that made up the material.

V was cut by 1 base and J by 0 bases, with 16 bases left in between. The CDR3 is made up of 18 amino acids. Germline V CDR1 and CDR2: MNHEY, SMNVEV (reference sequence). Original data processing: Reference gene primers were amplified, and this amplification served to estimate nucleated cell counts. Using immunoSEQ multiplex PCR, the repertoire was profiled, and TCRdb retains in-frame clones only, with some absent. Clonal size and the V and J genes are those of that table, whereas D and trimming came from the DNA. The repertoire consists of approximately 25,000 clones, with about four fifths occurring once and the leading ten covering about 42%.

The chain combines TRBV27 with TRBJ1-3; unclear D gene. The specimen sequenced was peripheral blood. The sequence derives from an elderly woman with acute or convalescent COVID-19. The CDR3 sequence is CASSLLPLGGYSGNTIYF. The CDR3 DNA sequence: TGTGCCAGCAGTTTATTACCACTCGGAGGGTACTCTGGAAACACCATATATTTT.